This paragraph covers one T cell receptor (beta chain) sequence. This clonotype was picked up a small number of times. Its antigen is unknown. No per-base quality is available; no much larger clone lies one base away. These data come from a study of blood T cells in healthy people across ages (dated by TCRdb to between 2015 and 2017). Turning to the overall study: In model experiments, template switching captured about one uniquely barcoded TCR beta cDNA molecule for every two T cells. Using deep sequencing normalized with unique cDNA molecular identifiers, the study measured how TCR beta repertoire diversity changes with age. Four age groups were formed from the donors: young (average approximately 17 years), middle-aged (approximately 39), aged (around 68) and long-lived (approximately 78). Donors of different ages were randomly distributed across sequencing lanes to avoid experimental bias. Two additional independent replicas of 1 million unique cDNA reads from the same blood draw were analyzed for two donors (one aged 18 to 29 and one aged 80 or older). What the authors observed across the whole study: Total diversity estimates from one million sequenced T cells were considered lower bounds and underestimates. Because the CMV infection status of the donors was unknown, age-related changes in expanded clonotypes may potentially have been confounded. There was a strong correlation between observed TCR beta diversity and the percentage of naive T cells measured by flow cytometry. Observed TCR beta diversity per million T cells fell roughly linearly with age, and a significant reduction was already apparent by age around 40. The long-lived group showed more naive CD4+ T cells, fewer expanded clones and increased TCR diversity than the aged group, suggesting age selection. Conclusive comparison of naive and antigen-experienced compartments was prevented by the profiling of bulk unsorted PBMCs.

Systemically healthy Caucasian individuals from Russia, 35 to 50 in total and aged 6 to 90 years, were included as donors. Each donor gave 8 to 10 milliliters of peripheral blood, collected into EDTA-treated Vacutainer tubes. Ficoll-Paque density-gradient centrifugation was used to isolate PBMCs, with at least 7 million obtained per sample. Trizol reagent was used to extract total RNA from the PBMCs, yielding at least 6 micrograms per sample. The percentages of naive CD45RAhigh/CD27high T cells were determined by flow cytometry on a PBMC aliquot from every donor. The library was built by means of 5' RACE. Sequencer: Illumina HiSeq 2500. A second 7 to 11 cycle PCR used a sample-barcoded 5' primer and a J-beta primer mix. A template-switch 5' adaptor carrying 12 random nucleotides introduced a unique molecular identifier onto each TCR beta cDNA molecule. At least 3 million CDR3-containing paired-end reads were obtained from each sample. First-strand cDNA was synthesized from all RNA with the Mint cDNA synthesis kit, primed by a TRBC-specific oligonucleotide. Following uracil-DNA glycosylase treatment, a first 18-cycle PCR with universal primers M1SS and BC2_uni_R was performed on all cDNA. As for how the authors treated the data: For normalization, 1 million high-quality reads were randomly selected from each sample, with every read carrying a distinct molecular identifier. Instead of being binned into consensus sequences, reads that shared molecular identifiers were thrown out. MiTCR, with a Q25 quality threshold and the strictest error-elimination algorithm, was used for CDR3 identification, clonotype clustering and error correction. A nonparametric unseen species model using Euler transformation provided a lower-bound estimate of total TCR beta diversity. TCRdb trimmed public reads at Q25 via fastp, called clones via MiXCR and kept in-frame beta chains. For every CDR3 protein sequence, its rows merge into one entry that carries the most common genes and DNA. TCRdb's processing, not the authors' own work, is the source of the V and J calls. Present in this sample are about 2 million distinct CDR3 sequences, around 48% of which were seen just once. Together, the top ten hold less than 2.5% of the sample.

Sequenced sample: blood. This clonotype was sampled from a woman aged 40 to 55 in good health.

The nucleotides are TGCAGTGCTACCGGACAGGGGGGTTGGGGCTACACCTTC. Its protein product is CSATGQGGWGYTF. Recombination connected TRBV20-1 to TRBJ1-2; 10 central nucleotides agree with TRBD1. The CDR3 spans 13 residues, from the cysteine through the phenylalanine. Just CDR3 DNA is preserved here, 39 bases in frame from base 1. From the germline V gene (reference sequence), CDR1 is DFQATT and CDR2 is SNEGSKA. The germline V end is reduced by 4 bases and the J end by 8 bases; junction bases left unmatched: 7.